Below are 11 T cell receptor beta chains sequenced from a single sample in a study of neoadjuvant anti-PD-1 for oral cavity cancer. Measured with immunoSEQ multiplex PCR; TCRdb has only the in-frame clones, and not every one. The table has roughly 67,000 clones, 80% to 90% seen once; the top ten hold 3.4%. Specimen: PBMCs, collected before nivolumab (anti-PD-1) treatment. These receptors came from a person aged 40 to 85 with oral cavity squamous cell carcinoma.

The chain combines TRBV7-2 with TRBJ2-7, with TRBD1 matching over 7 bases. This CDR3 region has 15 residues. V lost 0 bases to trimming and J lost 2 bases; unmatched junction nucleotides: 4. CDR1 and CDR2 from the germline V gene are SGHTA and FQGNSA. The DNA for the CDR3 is TGTGCCAGCAGCTTAGCCGGGACAGACCCCTACGAGCAGTACTTC. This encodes CASSLAGTDPYEQYF.

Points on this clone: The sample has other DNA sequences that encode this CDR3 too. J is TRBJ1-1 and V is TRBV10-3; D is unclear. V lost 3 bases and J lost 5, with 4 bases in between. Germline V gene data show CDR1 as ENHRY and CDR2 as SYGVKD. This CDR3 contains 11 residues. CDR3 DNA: TGTGCCATCAGTGACGGGACTGAAGCTTTCTTT. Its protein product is CAISDGTEAFF.

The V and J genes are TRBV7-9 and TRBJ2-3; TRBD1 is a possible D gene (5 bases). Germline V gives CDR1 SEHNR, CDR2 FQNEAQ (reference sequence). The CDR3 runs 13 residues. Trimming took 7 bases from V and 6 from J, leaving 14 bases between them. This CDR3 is CASIRETLDTQYF. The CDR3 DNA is TGTGCCAGCATCAGGGAAACGTTGGATACGCAGTATTTT.

CDR3 nucleotides: TGTGCCAGCAGCACGTTCCCGGCGCCCTACAATGAGCAGTTCTTC. It yields the protein CASSTFPAPYNEQFF. J is TRBJ2-1 and V is TRBV7-3; no reliable D call. The V end was cut by 5 bases, the J end by 2 bases, with 13 bases between. Germline assignment: CDR1 SGHTA and CDR2 FQGTGA. The CDR3 runs 15 residues.

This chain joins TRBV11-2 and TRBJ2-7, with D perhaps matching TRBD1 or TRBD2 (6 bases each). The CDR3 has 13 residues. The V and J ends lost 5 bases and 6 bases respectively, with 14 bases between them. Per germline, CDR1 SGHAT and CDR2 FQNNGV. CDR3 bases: TGTGCCAGCAGCAGCACGGAGGGGGGCGAGCAGTACTTC. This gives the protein CASSSTEGGEQYF.

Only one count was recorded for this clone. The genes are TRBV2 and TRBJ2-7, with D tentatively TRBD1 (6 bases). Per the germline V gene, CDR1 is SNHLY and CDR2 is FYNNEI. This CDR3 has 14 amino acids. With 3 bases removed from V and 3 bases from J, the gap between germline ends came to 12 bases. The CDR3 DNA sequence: TGTGCCAGCAGTGATTGGGACACCTTCTACGAGCAGTACTTC. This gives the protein CASSDWDTFYEQYF.

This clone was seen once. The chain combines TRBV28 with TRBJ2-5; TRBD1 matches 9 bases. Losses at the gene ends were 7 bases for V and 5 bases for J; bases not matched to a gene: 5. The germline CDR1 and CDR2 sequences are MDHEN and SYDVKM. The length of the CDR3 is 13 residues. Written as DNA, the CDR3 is TGTGCCAGCACTACAGGGGGCGGCGAGACCCAGTACTTC. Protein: CASTTGGGETQYF.

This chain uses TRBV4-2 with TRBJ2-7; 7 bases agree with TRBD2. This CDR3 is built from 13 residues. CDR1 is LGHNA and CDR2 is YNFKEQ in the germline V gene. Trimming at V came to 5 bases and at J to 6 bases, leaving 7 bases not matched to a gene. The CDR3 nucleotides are TGTGCCAGCAGCTCACGGGGGGTGCGCGAGCAGTACTTC. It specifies CASSSRGVREQYF.

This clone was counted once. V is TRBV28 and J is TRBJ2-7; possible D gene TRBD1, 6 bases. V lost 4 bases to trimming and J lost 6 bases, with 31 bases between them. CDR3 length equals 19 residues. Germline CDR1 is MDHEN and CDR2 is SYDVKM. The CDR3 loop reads CASSSRQVWNPPPLFEQYF. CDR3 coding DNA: TGTGCCAGCAGTTCCCGACAGGTATGGAACCCACCTCCCCTTTTCGAGCAGTACTTC.

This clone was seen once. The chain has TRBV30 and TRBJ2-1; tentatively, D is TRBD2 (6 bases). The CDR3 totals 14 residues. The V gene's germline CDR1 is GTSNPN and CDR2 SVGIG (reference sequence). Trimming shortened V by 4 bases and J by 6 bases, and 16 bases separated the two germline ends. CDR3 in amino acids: CAWNRSPSANEQFF. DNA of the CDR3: TGTGCCTGGAACCGATCTCCTAGCGCCAATGAGCAGTTCTTC. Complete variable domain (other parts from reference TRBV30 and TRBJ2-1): SQTIHQWPATLVQPVGSPLSLECTVEGTSNPNLYWYRQAAGRGLQLLFYSVGIGQISSEVPQNLSASRPQDRQFILSSKKLLLSDSGFYLCAWNRSPSANEQFFGPGTRLTVL.

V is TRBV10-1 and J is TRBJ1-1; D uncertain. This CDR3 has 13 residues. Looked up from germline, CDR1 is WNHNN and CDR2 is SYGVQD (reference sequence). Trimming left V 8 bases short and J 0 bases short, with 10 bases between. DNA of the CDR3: TGCGCCAGCTCTGTGGCGATGAACACTGAAGCTTTCTTT. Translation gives CASSVAMNTEAFF.